Listed below are T cell receptor beta chains from one sample, sequenced in a study of blood T cell repertoires in COVID-19. Assay: immunoSEQ multiplex PCR; the TCRdb copy retains only in-frame clones and omits some. The sample lists 250,000 to 350,000 clones, roughly 89% occurring once. Sample: PBMCs or T cells enriched from blood (not recorded which). These receptors originate from a woman aged 18 to 35 with acute COVID-19. Both conserved end residues are part of each CDR3. D genes are given only for firm matches. Some rows mark clone size as missing; the rest say once, few, many or name a class of expanded clone.

TRBD1	TRBV19	.	TRBJ2-5	CASSSPTGNSGETQYF	TGTGCCAGTAGTAGTCCGACAGGGAATAGTGGGGAGACCCAGTACTTC
.	TRBV21-1	.	TRBJ2-4	CASSKVSGRGEKRNIQYF	TGTGCCAGCAGCAAAGTAAGCGGCAGGGGGGAGAAAAGAAACATTCAGTACTTC
.	TRBV24-1	.	TRBJ2-7	CATSQGFEQYF	TGTGCCACCAGCCAGGGGTTCGAGCAGTACTTC
TRBD1	TRBV18	.	TRBJ1-6	CASSRDRDNSPLHF	TGTGCCAGCTCACGTGACAGGGATAATTCACCCCTCCACTTT
.	TRBV5-1	many	TRBJ2-2	CASSLAGTVRGGLVFF	TGCGCCAGCAGCTTGGCCGGGACAGTCCGCGGAGGGCTGGTGTTTTTT
.	TRBV2	.	TRBJ2-1	CASSVQGGNNEQFF	TGTGCCAGCAGTGTTCAGGGGGGAAACAATGAGCAGTTCTTC
.	TRBV19	.	TRBJ1-2	CASDQGYGYTF	TGTGCCAGCGACCAGGGGTATGGCTACACCTTC
.	TRBV30	.	TRBJ1-1	CAWSVGGVTEAFF	TGTGCCTGGAGTGTAGGCGGGGTCACTGAAGCTTTCTTT
TRBD2	TRBV28	.	TRBJ2-2	CASNGGFLNTGELFF	TGTGCCAGCAACGGGGGGTTCTTGAACACCGGGGAGCTGTTTTTT
TRBD2	TRBV19	few	TRBJ2-7	CASRPAGGGYEQYF	TGTGCCAGTAGACCAGCGGGAGGGGGCTACGAGCAGTACTTC
.	TRBV2	.	TRBJ2-7	CASSFGTRDSYEQYF	TGTGCCAGCAGTTTCGGGACTCGCGACTCCTACGAGCAGTACTTC
.	TRBV14	.	TRBJ1-1	CASSQVRGAEAFF	TGTGCCAGCAGCCAAGTTCGGGGGGCTGAAGCTTTCTTT
.	TRBV5-1	.	TRBJ2-7	CASSEFSYEQYF	TGCGCCAGCAGCGAGTTTTCCTACGAGCAGTACTTC
TRBD2	TRBV19	.	TRBJ2-1	CASDPGLAGDRYEQFF	TGTGCCAGTGACCCCGGGCTAGCGGGAGATCGGTATGAGCAGTTCTTC
.	TRBV5-1	.	TRBJ1-3	CASSLAAGGGNTIYF	TGCGCCAGCAGCTTGGCCGCGGGAGGTGGAAACACCATATATTTT
TRBD1	TRBV7-9	.	TRBJ1-6	CASSYRQGESSYNSPLHF	TGTGCCAGCAGCTATAGACAGGGGGAGAGCTCCTATAATTCACCCCTCCACTTT
TRBD1	TRBV27	.	TRBJ2-7	CASSTSGTGPSYEQYF	TGTGCCAGCAGTACCTCCGGGACAGGGCCCTCCTACGAGCAGTACTTC
.	TRBV19	.	TRBJ1-1	CASSIKAGANTEAFF	TGTGCCAGTAGTATAAAGGCAGGGGCGAACACTGAAGCTTTCTTT
TRBD2	TRBV30	.	TRBJ2-1	CAWSEPGLAGRAYNEQFF	TGTGCCTGGAGTGAACCGGGACTAGCGGGTAGGGCCTACAATGAGCAGTTCTTC
.	TRBV5-5	.	TRBJ2-7	CASKPHIPSYEQYF	TGTGCCAGCAAACCACATATCCCCTCCTACGAGCAGTACTTC
.	TRBV6-6	.	TRBJ1-4	CASSRLPSRGSNEKLFF	TGTGCCAGCAGCCGACTTCCCTCACGGGGTTCTAATGAAAAACTGTTTTTT
.	TRBV19	.	TRBJ1-3	CASSHLGRGSGNTIYF	TGTGCCAGTAGTCACCTTGGCAGGGGCTCAGGAAACACCATATATTTT
.	TRBV4-1	.	TRBJ1-6	CASSQFGTTLTPLHF	TGCGCCAGCAGCCAATTCGGGACTACCCTAACACCCCTCCACTTT
.	TRBV27	.	TRBJ1-5	CASSLWYGDSNQPQHF	TGTGCCAGCAGTTTATGGTACGGAGATAGCAATCAGCCCCAGCATTTT
.	TRBV4-3	.	TRBJ2-1	CASSRGRAEQFF	TGCGCCAGCAGCCGAGGCAGGGCGGAGCAGTTCTTC
.	TRBV6-2/TRBV6-3	.	TRBJ2-1	CASSPDYDYNEQFF	TGTGCCAGCAGCCCGGACTACGACTACAATGAGCAGTTCTTC
.	TRBV2	once	TRBJ2-3	CASSVAGLDTDTQYF	TGTGCCAGCAGTGTTGCAGGTCTTGACACAGATACGCAGTATTTT
.	TRBV4-1	.	TRBJ1-5	CASSQVAGPGNQPQHF	TGCGCCAGCAGCCAAGTAGCCGGCCCGGGCAATCAGCCCCAGCATTTT
TRBD1	TRBV29-1	.	TRBJ2-1	CSVKAGGYNEQFF	TGCAGCGTTAAGGCAGGGGGATACAATGAGCAGTTCTTC
TRBD1	TRBV30	.	TRBJ1-4	CAWSVRTGEKLFF	TGTGCCTGGAGTGTACGGACAGGTGAAAAACTGTTTTTT
.	TRBV5-1	once	TRBJ2-7	CASSPGLESYEQYF	TGCGCCAGCAGCCCGGGACTGGAATCCTACGAGCAGTACTTC
TRBD1	TRBV3-1/TRBV3-2	few	TRBJ2-2	CASSQDRGHDTGELFF	TGTGCCAGCAGCCAAGACAGGGGGCATGACACCGGGGAGCTGTTTTTT
.	TRBV7-9	.	TRBJ1-5	CASSFGTINQPQHF	TGTGCCAGCAGCTTCGGGACAATTAATCAGCCCCAGCATTTT
TRBD1	TRBV6-5	once	TRBJ2-7	CASRNRDRYTRQYF	TGTGCCAGCCGGAATAGGGACAGATATACGAGGCAGTACTTC
TRBD1	TRBV5-1	.	TRBJ1-4	CASTDRDRVFATNEKLFF	TGCGCCAGCACCGACCGGGACAGGGTCTTTGCAACTAATGAAAAACTGTTTTTT
TRBD1	TRBV2	.	TRBJ2-7	CASSLFWTGSEQYF	TGTGCCAGCAGTTTATTTTGGACAGGGTCCGAGCAGTACTTC
TRBD2	TRBV7-8	.	TRBJ2-5	CASSLWTSGLRDPGYF	TGTGCCAGCAGCCTTTGGACTAGCGGCCTAAGAGACCCGGGGTACTTC
.	TRBV6-5	.	TRBJ1-2	CASSDPSGANYGYTF	TGTGCCAGCAGCGATCCATCCGGAGCAAACTATGGCTACACCTTC
.	TRBV9	.	TRBJ1-1	CASSTTAGMNTEAFF	TGTGCCAGCAGCACGACGGCGGGGATGAACACTGAAGCTTTCTTT
TRBD1	TRBV14	.	TRBJ2-1	CASSHRTGKVNEQFF	TGTGCCAGCAGCCACCGGACAGGGAAGGTGAATGAGCAGTTCTTC
.	TRBV4-1	.	TRBJ1-2	CASSQERSSYGYTF	TGCGCCAGCAGCCAAGAGAGGAGTTCCTATGGCTACACCTTC
.	TRBV11-2	.	TRBJ1-2	CASSLAGHLLLGYTF	TGTGCCAGCAGCTTAGCAGGGCATCTCCTTCTTGGCTACACCTTC
TRBD2	TRBV6-2/TRBV6-3	.	TRBJ2-1	CASSPPGTSGRAGNEQFF	TGTGCCAGCAGTCCCCCAGGGACTAGCGGGAGGGCTGGGAATGAGCAGTTCTTC
TRBD2	TRBV4-2	.	TRBJ2-1	CASSQELAGGREQFF	TGTGCCAGCAGCCAAGAATTGGCGGGAGGGCGTGAGCAGTTCTTC
.	TRBV3-1/TRBV3-2	.	TRBJ2-7	CASSQAFGGSYEQYF	TGTGCCAGCAGCCAAGCGTTCGGGGGATCCTACGAGCAGTACTTC
.	TRBV4-1	once	TRBJ1-2	CASSQAIGLNYGYTF	TGCGCCAGCAGCCAAGCTATTGGTCTCAACTATGGCTACACCTTC
TRBD1	TRBV7-8	.	TRBJ2-4	CASSLTSDRVGNIQYF	TGTGCCAGCAGCTTAACAAGCGACAGGGTGGGAAACATTCAGTACTTC
TRBD2	TRBV15	.	TRBJ2-7	CATSRDVAGDLSYEQYF	TGTGCCACCAGCAGAGATGTAGCGGGCGATTTATCCTACGAGCAGTACTTC
.	TRBV19	.	TRBJ1-5	CASKDSYQPQHF	TGTGCCAGTAAGGACAGTTATCAGCCCCAGCATTTT
.	TRBV2	.	TRBJ2-6	CATKLRTDVFSGANVLTF	TGTGCCACCAAACTCCGGACAGACGTATTTTCTGGGGCCAACGTCCTGACTTTC
TRBD2	TRBV2	.	TRBJ2-7	CASSVFTSGSGEQYF	TGTGCCAGCAGTGTCTTCACTAGCGGGAGTGGGGAGCAGTACTTC
TRBD1	TRBV29-1	.	TRBJ1-2	CSGGDRTSYGYTF	TGCAGCGGTGGGGACAGGACTTCCTATGGCTACACCTTC
TRBD2	TRBV30	.	TRBJ2-2	CAWSVLAGAAGELFF	TGTGCCTGGAGTGTACTAGCGGGAGCTGCCGGGGAGCTGTTTTTT
TRBD1	TRBV7-6	.	TRBJ2-2	CASSLLLEDREHTGELFF	TGTGCCAGCAGCCTACTTTTAGAGGACAGGGAACACACCGGGGAGCTGTTTTTT
.	TRBV28	.	TRBJ2-5	CASSFSGGRETQYF	TGTGCCAGCAGTTTTTCCGGGGGGCGAGAGACCCAGTACTTC